This T cell receptor beta chain is from a study of blood T cell repertoires in COVID-19. Study details: Whether acute or convalescent, the COVID-19 samples came from the United States, Italy and Spain. T cells, B-cell-depleted T cells, or PBMCs supplied cDNA or gDNA.

Trimming shortened V by 4 bases and J by 8 bases, and 16 bases separated the two germline ends. The CDR3 totals 14 residues. Germline lookup yields CDR1 KGHDR and CDR2 SFDVKD. Methods used by the authors: By means of reference gene primer amplification, nucleated cell counts were estimated. Sequenced by immunoSEQ multiplex PCR; TCRdb stores in-frame clones only, minus some. The D gene and trimming were derived from the DNA, and the V and J assignments and clone size from that table. The sample holds 350,000 to 450,000 clones, more than 85% seen once. The rearrangement joins TRBV24-1 to TRBJ1-2, with D unresolved. The sample comprised peripheral blood. The sequence came from a human donor in a cohort sampled during active COVID-19. The CDR3 is CATSDQDAGEGYTF. The CDR3 DNA reads as TGTGCCACCAGTGACCAAGACGCGGGAGAGGGCTACACCTTC.